The T cell receptor (beta chain) under discussion was sequenced for a study of blood T cell repertoires in COVID-19 (dated by TCRdb to about 2020). For the wider study: Samples from collaborators originated in the United States, Italy and Spain and spanned both the acute and convalescent phases of COVID-19. The prospective study material was composed of cDNA or gDNA derived from T cells, B-cell-depleted T cells, or PBMCs. Deeply sampled blood TCRbeta repertoires from subjects exposed to, actively infected with, or recovered from COVID-19 were included in the dataset. The repertoires were released in a freely available public database intended as a resource for research on the immune response to SARS-CoV-2. The samples were drawn from the first 160 participants of the ongoing ImmuneRACE study and from 1,254 subjects provided by 6 global collaborators. A de-identified subject ID, COVID-19 status, age in years and sex were almost always included in the sample metadata. Where HLA class I and class II types were available, the types were taken from metadata supplied by the sample provider, not from assay-based typing.

Participants in the prospective study were aged about 18 to 89 years, lived in under 30 United States geographic areas, and enrolled through a virtual design. In the prospective study, participants were assigned to cohorts based on the clinical history participants reported in a screening survey and a study questionnaire. Exposed participants were defined as having been in contact with someone with a PCR-confirmed or clinician-diagnosed COVID-19 case within 2 weeks of study entry. In the prospective study, whole blood, serum and a nasopharyngeal or oropharyngeal swab were collected from each participant by mobile phlebotomists. Over a roughly 2-month period, participants in the prospective study had the option of providing additional blood draws and questionnaires. Blood samples from the prospective study were shipped frozen or at room temperature prior to DNA extraction. The immunoSEQ Assay, a bias-controlled multiplex PCR, was used to amplify TCRbeta CDR3 regions from genomic DNA. On the study's bioinformatics: Within the assay, amplification of reference gene primers was used to estimate how many nucleated cells each sample contained. To quantify the absolute abundance of each unique TCRbeta CDR3 rearrangement, sequence reads were collapsed and filtered. For each sample, productive Simpson clonality was calculated by taking the square root of Simpson's diversity index across productive rearrangements. TCRdb limited this immuneACCESS table to in-frame rearrangements with V and J called. A share of clones is missing; checked studies link under half to unresolved V genes, and the rest is unexplained. Clone size and the V and J calls come from that table; the DNA yielded D and trimming. This sample gives about 430,000 clones in total; nearly 90% of them show up just once. The ten largest clones capture 1.4% of the sample.

Of note for this clone: Its specific antigen is unknown. No per-base quality is available; no much larger clone lies one base away.

Findings and caveats that apply to the study as a whole: How much clinical and demographic metadata was included differed by source and by participant, and the metadata was provided uncurated.

This TCR came from a woman between 18 and 29 years old who had been exposed to COVID-19. What was sequenced was PBMCs or T cells enriched from blood (not recorded which).

The nucleotides are TGTGCCACCAGTGGTCCAAATGAAAAACTGTTTTTT. Protein translation: CATSGPNEKLFF. This sequence uses TRBV24-1 and TRBJ1-4, with the D gene not clear enough to name. The CDR3 spans 12 residues, from the cysteine through the phenylalanine. Kept here is only the CDR3 DNA, which spans 36 bases and is read in frame from base 1. At the junction V is shortened by 5 bases and J by 5 bases, with 5 bases in between. The CDR1 and CDR2 encoded by the germline V gene are KGHDR and SFDVKD.